The 21 T cell receptor beta chains below were found in one sample sequenced in a study of T cells after yellow fever vaccination (dated by TCRdb to between 2017 and 2020). The treatment or condition tag for this specimen amounts to: live attenuated yellow fever vaccine strain. Libraries were prepared through 5' RACE. Sequencing was carried out with an Illumina HiSeq 2500. The public reads were reprocessed in TCRdb via fastp at Q25 and MiXCR, keeping in-frame beta chains. All rows with the same CDR3 protein become a single entry with the most common DNA and genes. Counted in this sample were hundreds of thousands of distinct CDR3 sequences; roughly 17% of them appeared once. Of the sample, 17% falls within the top ten clones. The sample in question was PBMCs, obtained 5 days after the first yellow fever vaccination. The source of these receptors is a man aged 18 to 29 who received the YFV17D yellow fever vaccine.

This clonotype was seen a handful of times. The genes are TRBV7-9 and TRBJ2-3; 9 positions match TRBD1. Trimming took 5 bases from V and 2 from J; bases not matched to a gene: 5. This CDR3 spans 15 amino acids. Germline-derived CDR1 and CDR2 are SEHNR and FQNEAQ (reference sequence). In DNA, the CDR3 is TGTGCCAGCAGCCATCGGGACAGGGACACAGATACGCAGTATTTT. Translation: CASSHRDRDTDTQYF. The full variable domain, its missing parts supplied by reference TRBV7-9 and TRBJ2-3, is DTGVSQNPRHKITKRGQNVTFRCDPISEHNRLYWYRQTLGQGPEFLTYFQNEAQLEKSRLLSDRFSAERPKGSFSTLEIQRTEQGDSAMYLCASSHRDRDTDTQYFGPGTRLTVL.

In its sample, this clonotype was seen a few times. The chain uses TRBV11-2 and TRBJ1-2; D may be TRBD1 (5 bases). The CDR3 runs 16 residues. With 6 bases removed from V and 5 bases from J, the gap between germline ends came to 22 bases. In germline, CDR1 is SGHAT, CDR2 FQNNGV. For the CDR3, the DNA is TGTGCCAGCAGTTACTCGAAGAGCCTGGGGACTTATGGCTACACCTTC. Translating gives CASSYSKSLGTYGYTF.

This clonotype was found a few times. The J gene is TRBJ2-3, the V gene TRBV10-1, with D unclear. This CDR3 has 13 amino acids. Germline V gives CDR1 WNHNN, CDR2 SYGVQD (reference sequence). Between the trimmed V and J ends, which lost 3 bases and 4 bases, there was a span of 8 bases. In nucleotides, the CDR3 is TGCGCCAGCAGTGACCGATTGTCAGATACGCAGTATTTT. Translating gives CASSDRLSDTQYF.

The chain links TRBV4-1 to TRBJ1-1, with unresolved D. This CDR3 region has 15 residues. From germline, CDR1 is MGHRA and CDR2 YSYEKL. Trimming removed 0 bases from V and 7 bases from J, with 15 bases in between. The CDR3 protein is CASSQEPPFKDEAFF. CDR3 nucleotides: TGCGCCAGCAGCCAAGAACCGCCTTTTAAGGATGAAGCTTTCTTT.

The J gene is TRBJ1-4, the V gene TRBV12-3 or TRBV12-4, with TRBD1 matching 8 bases. The trim removed 4 bases at V and 8 bases at J, leaving 6 bases unmatched. The CDR3 has 14 residues. The CDR3 DNA is TGTGCCAGCAGTTACCCAGGGGGCGGGGAAAAACTGTTTTTT. Its translation is CASSYPGGGEKLFF.

The rearrangement links TRBV5-5 to TRBJ2-7; perhaps TRBD2 as D (5 bases). The ends were cut back, 4 bases at V and 3 bases at J, with 11 bases in the middle. This CDR3 has 13 residues. Germline V gene data show CDR1 as SGHKS and CDR2 as YYEKEE (reference sequence). The CDR3 sequence: CASSLGVFYEQYV. The CDR3 region has the DNA TGTGCCAGCAGCCTCGGGGTCTTCTACGAGCAGTACGTC.

This clonotype has just a few counts. The V gene is TRBV7-9, the J gene TRBJ2-1, with 7 bases fitting TRBD2. Germline V gives CDR1 SEHNR, CDR2 FQNEAQ (reference sequence). This CDR3 is built from 17 residues. The ends lost 0 bases at V and 3 bases at J; junction bases unmatched: 8. The CDR3 spells CASSLASGTTVYNEQFF. DNA of the CDR3: TGTGCCAGCAGCTTAGCATCCGGGACTACAGTCTACAATGAGCAGTTCTTC.

The chain links TRBV5-1 to TRBJ2-1; perhaps TRBD1 as D (5 bases). CDR1 SGHRS and CDR2 YFSETQ come from the germline V gene. V was shortened by 4 bases and J by 7 bases, with 15 bases between the two germline ends. This CDR3 spans 14 amino acids. The CDR3 DNA reads as TGCGCCAGCAGCCCTGTCCTGACAGATAATGAGCAGTTCTTC. This gives the protein CASSPVLTDNEQFF.

V usage is TRBV20-1 and J usage is TRBJ2-7; tentative D call: TRBD2 (5 bases). In germline, CDR1 is DFQATT, CDR2 SNEGSKA (reference sequence). This CDR3 contains 11 residues. The V end was cut by 6 bases, the J end by 2 bases, with 8 bases between. The CDR3 nucleotides are TGCAGTGCCGAACTAGCCTACGAGCAGTACGTC. Translated, it gives CSAELAYEQYV.

The table lists this clonotype with a few counts. The chain joins TRBV4-2 to TRBJ2-4; 9 bases are shared with TRBD1. This CDR3 is 16 amino acids long. The V and J ends lost 5 bases and 3 bases, in that order; junction bases with no gene match: 8. Germline CDR1 and CDR2: LGHNA and YNFKEQ. DNA for the CDR3: TGTGCCAGCAGCTCAACGGGGACAGGGATCAAAAACATTCAGTACTTC. Its protein product is CASSSTGTGIKNIQYF.

The chain joins TRBV6-5 to TRBJ1-1; D is undetermined. Germline CDR1 and CDR2: MNHEY and SVGAGI. Between the trimmed V and J ends, which lost 2 bases and 2 bases, there was a span of 9 bases. The CDR3 sequence is 14 residues long. The CDR3 sequence: CASSYQAPNTEAFF. The CDR3 DNA reads as TGTGCCAGCAGTTACCAGGCCCCAAACACTGAAGCTTTCTTT.

This rearrangement joins TRBV20-1 to TRBJ2-1; 7 bases agree with TRBD2. Germline trimming cut 1 base from V and 7 bases from J; bases unmatched to any gene: 10. This CDR3 is 15 amino acids long. Germline V gives CDR1 DFQATT, CDR2 SNEGSKA (reference sequence). CDR3 coding DNA: TGCAGTGCTAGAGTGGGAGGGTTTTCGGGGAATGAGCAGTTCTTC. Translated: CSARVGGFSGNEQFF.

The chain recombines TRBV20-1 with TRBJ2-7; tentatively, D is TRBD1 (5 bases). Germline V gene lookup returns CDR1 DFQATT and CDR2 SNEGSKA (reference sequence). V lost 4 bases and J 2 bases, leaving 9 bases between the germline ends. CDR3 length: 12 residues. CDR3 residues: CSATGHTYEQYF. The CDR3 DNA reads TGCAGTGCTACAGGACACACCTACGAGCAGTACTTC.

This clonotype was seen a few times. This chain joins TRBV7-9 and TRBJ2-5; a possible D gene is TRBD2 (6 bases). CDR1 and CDR2 (germline): SEHNR, FQNEAQ (reference sequence). The CDR3 runs to 16 residues. V lost 3 bases and J lost 5, with 19 bases in between. CDR3 in amino acids: CASSFDSGRKRETQYF. DNA for the CDR3: TGTGCCAGCAGCTTCGACTCCGGGAGAAAACGGGAGACCCAGTACTTC.

This chain connects TRBV18 to TRBJ2-1; D may be TRBD1 or TRBD2 (5 bases each). With 3 bases removed from V and 0 bases from J, the gap between germline ends came to 12 bases. CDR3 length: 16 residues. Germline V gives CDR1 KGHSH, CDR2 LQKENI. CDR3 amino acids: CASSPPGAYSYNEQFF. In nucleotides, the CDR3 is TGTGCCAGCTCACCTCCCGGGGCCTACTCCTACAATGAGCAGTTCTTC.

The J gene is TRBJ2-3, the V gene TRBV7-6; tentatively, D is TRBD2 (7 bases). Germline V gene lookup returns CDR1 SGHVS and CDR2 FNYEAQ. The V gene lost 5 bases and the J gene lost 1 base, with 22 bases spanning the gap. The CDR3 is 18 residues long. The CDR3 DNA is TGTGCCAGCAGCCCAGGGCTATTCGCGGGGGCTCGCACAGATACGCAGTATTTT. Encoded protein: CASSPGLFAGARTDTQYF.

This clonotype was seen only a few times. The chain recombines TRBV19 with TRBJ2-7; 7 bases match TRBD1. CDR1 and CDR2 from the germline V gene are LNHDA and SQIVND (reference sequence). The CDR3 is made up of 15 amino acids. V gave up 4 bases and J gave up 3 bases; unmatched junction bases: 9. DNA of the CDR3: TGTGCCAGTAGTAAAAAGGGACAGCCGAACTACGAGCAGTACTTC. Translating it yields CASSKKGQPNYEQYF.

This clonotype was seen a few times. This chain links TRBV18 with TRBJ2-7; TRBD1 is a possible D gene (5 bases). CDR3 length: 13 residues. Trimming removed 6 bases at V and 6 bases at J, with 15 bases between. The V gene's germline CDR1 is KGHSH and CDR2 LQKENI. The CDR3 DNA follows: TGTGCCAGCTCCCTTCAGGGCGGTAGCGAGCAGTACTTC. Protein: CASSLQGGSEQYF.

This chain links TRBV6-5 with TRBJ1-5; D gene unclear. The CDR3 consists of 14 residues. Germline loops: CDR1 MNHEY, CDR2 SVGAGI. V shed 3 bases and J shed 7 bases, with 13 bases lying between them. CDR3 bases: TGTGCCAGCAGTTATGCAGAATCTCACCAGCCCCAGCATTTT. Its translation: CASSYAESHQPQHF.

J is TRBJ2-5 and V is TRBV7-2; TRBD2 agrees at 14 bases. The CDR3 loop spans 15 amino acids. Germline V CDR1 and CDR2: SGHTA, FQGNSA. Trimming at V came to 5 bases and at J to 5 bases, leaving 4 bases not matched to a gene. CDR3 sequence reads: CASSTGTSGGETQYF. The CDR3, as DNA: TGTGCCAGCAGCACCGGGACTAGCGGGGGTGAGACCCAGTACTTC.

CDR3 sequence reads: CASSYASIGGYTF. In nucleotides, the CDR3 is TGTGCCAGCAGTTACGCGTCCATCGGGGGCTACACCTTC. V and J are TRBV6-2 or TRBV6-3 and TRBJ1-2; D remains ambiguous. The CDR3 has 13 amino acids. The ends were cut back, 2 bases at V and 8 bases at J, with 12 bases in the middle. Germline V CDR1 and CDR2: MNHEY, SVGEGT.